Each of the 10 T cell receptor beta chains below was sequenced from the same sample in a study of diagnostic markers for celiac disease. TCRdb re-called the reads and shows each CDR3 protein once, DNA omitted. This sample's table reports over a thousand distinct CDR3 sequences. The sample consisted of either unsorted cells or a sorted T cell fraction (not recorded which). The receptor set was obtained from a human donor.

This clonotype shows up as medium-sized by frequency. This chain uses TRBV27 with TRBJ2-7; TCRdb names TRBD2, which stays unverified in the absence of DNA. The germline V gene encodes CDR1 MNHEY and CDR2 SMNVEV (reference sequence). This CDR3 is 14 amino acids long. The CDR3 is CASRPTSGDYEQYF.

Considering frequency, this clonotype is medium-sized. The rearrangement uses TRBV4-2 and TRBJ2-1; TCRdb selects TRBD1, and the lack of DNA leaves this call unchecked. CDR1 is LGHNA, CDR2 YNFKEQ, per germline. The CDR3 spans 16 residues. CDR3 sequence reads: CASSQIGTGSYNEQFF.

The chain employs TRBV20-1 and TRBJ1-5; TCRdb reports TRBD1, a call that lacks DNA to check it against. Germline values: CDR1 DFQATT, CDR2 SNEGSKA (reference sequence). The CDR3 has 15 amino acids. CDR3 in amino acids: CSAPQGASINQPQHF.

This clonotype is medium-sized (0.01 to 0.1%) by frequency. The chain joins TRBV12-3 or TRBV12-4 to TRBJ2-5. CDR3 length: 15 residues. The CDR3 sequence: CASSLRAGNQETQYF.

This clonotype is deemed medium-sized by its frequency. J is TRBJ2-7 and V is TRBV20-1; TCRdb reports TRBD2, a call that lacks DNA to check it against. The CDR3 extends over 19 amino acids. Germline CDR1 reads DFQATT; CDR2 reads SNEGSKA (reference sequence). CDR3 in amino acids: CSAQDSRLAGGYPKYEQYF.

By frequency, this clonotype is large. J is TRBJ2-1 and V is TRBV10-3. There are 14 residues in the CDR3. Germline values: CDR1 ENHRY, CDR2 SYGVKD. The CDR3 loop reads CAIGEGGPFNEQFF.

This clonotype is labeled medium-sized (0.01 to 0.1%) based on frequency. The chain uses TRBV27 and TRBJ1-6; absent DNA, TCRdb's TRBD1 call cannot be checked. Germline V CDR1 and CDR2: MNHEY, SMNVEV (reference sequence). CDR3 length equals 15 residues. The chain's CDR3 is CASSLVSGYNSPLHF.

This clonotype is labeled medium-sized based on frequency. The chain links TRBV12-3 or TRBV12-4 to TRBJ1-2. The CDR3 spans 17 residues. The CDR3 loop reads CASSHDTTDVANYGYTF.

This clonotype is medium-sized by frequency. The V gene is TRBV4-2, the J gene TRBJ2-1. The CDR3 loop spans 16 amino acids. CDR1 and CDR2 from the germline V gene are LGHNA and YNFKEQ. CDR3 loop: CASSQDWREPYNEQFF.

The chain uses TRBV20-1 and TRBJ1-2; TCRdb indicates TRBD1, and absent DNA this call remains unverified. The CDR3 covers 16 residues. The V gene's germline CDR1 is DFQATT and CDR2 SNEGSKA (reference sequence). The CDR3 here is CSAGGPARVERDGYTF.